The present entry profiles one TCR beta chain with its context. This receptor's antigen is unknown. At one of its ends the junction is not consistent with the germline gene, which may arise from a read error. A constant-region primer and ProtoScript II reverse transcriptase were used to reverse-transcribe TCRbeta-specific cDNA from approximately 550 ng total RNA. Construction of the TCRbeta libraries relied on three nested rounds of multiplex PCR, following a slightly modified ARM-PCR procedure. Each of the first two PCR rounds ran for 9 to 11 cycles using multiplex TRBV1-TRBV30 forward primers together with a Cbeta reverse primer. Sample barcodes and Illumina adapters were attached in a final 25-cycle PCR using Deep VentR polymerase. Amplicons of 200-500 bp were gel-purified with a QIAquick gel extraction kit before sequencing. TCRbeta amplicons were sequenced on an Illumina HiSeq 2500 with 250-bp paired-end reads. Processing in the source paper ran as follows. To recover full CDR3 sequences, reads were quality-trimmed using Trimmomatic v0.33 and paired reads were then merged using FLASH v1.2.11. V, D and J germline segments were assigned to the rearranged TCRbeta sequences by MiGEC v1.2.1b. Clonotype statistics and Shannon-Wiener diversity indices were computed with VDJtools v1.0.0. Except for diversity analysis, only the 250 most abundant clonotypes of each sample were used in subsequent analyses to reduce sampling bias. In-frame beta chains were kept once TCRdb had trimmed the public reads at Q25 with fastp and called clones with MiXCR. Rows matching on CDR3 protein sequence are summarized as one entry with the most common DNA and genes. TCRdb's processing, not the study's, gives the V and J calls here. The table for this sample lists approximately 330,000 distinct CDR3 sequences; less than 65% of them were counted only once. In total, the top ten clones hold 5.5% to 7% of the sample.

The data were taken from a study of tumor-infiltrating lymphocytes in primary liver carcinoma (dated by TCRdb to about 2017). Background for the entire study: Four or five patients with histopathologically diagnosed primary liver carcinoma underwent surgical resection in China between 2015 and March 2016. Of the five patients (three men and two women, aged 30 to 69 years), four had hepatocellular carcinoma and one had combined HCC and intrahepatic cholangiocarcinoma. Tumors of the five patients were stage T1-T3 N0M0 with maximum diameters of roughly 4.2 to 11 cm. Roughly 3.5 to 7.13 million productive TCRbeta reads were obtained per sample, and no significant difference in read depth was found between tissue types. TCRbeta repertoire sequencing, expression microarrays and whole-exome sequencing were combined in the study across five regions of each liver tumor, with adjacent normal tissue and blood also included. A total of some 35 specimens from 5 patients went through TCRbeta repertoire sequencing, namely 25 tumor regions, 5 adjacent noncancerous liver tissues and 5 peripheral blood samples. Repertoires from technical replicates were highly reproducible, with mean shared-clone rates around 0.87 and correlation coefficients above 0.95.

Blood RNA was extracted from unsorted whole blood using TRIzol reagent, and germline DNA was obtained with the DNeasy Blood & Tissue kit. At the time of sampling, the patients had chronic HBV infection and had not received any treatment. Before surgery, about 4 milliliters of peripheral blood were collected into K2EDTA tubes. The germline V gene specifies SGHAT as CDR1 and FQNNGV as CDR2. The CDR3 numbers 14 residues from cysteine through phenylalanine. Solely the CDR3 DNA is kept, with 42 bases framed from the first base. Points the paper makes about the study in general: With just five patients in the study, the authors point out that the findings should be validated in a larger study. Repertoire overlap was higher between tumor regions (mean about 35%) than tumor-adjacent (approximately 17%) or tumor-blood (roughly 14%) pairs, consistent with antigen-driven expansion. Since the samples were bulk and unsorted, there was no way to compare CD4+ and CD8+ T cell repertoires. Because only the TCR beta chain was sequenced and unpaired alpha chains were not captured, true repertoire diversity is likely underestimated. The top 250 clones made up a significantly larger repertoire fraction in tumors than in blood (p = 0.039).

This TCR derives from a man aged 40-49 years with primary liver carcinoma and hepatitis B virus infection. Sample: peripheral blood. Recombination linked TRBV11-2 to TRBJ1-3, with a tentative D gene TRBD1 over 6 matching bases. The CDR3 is CASSHGQQGTTIYF. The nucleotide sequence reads TGTGCCAGCAGCCATGGACAGCAAGGAACCACCATATATTTT.